The rows below give T cell receptor beta chains drawn from one sample of a study of blood T cell repertoires in COVID-19. Profiled with immunoSEQ multiplex PCR; TCRdb holds only in-frame clones, not every one. This sample yields approximately 250,000 clones, of which approximately 91% are seen a single time; approximately 0.8% belongs to the top ten. The material sequenced was peripheral blood. Receptors were obtained from a man aged 25 to 40 with COVID-19, enrolled during active disease. The CDR3 runs from the conserved cysteine through the conserved F or W. The D gene is left open where the match is weak. Only some rows state a clone size, as once, few, many or a class for expanded clones.

cdr3_nt: TGTGCCAGCAGCTCCCCTCCACAGGGAGAACTGTTTTTT
cdr3_aa: CASSSPPQGELFF
d_call: -
j_call: TRBJ2-2
clone_size: -
v_call: TRBV5-4

cdr3_nt: TGTGCCAGCAGTCGGGGGACAAGCCGTTATAGCAATCAGCCCCAGCATTTT
cdr3_aa: CASSRGTSRYSNQPQHF
d_call: -
j_call: TRBJ1-5
clone_size: -
v_call: TRBV6-6

cdr3_nt: TGTGCTAGTGGTCCGACAGGGGACGGAAACACCATATATTTT
cdr3_aa: CASGPTGDGNTIYF
d_call: TRBD1
j_call: TRBJ1-3
clone_size: -
v_call: TRBV12-5

cdr3_nt: TGTGCCAGCAGCCGCCTATCGGGAGTGCAAAGGCCCCTCCACTTT
cdr3_aa: CASSRLSGVQRPLHF
d_call: -
j_call: TRBJ1-6
clone_size: -
v_call: TRBV7-2

cdr3_nt: TGTGCCAGCTCACCACTAGAGGGGACTTACAATGAGCAGTTCTTC
cdr3_aa: CASSPLEGTYNEQFF
d_call: -
j_call: TRBJ2-1
clone_size: -
v_call: TRBV18

cdr3_nt: TGCGCCAGCAGCGGGGCAACAGGGGGCAACACTGAAGCTTTCTTT
cdr3_aa: CASSGATGGNTEAFF
d_call: TRBD1
j_call: TRBJ1-1
clone_size: -
v_call: TRBV5-1

cdr3_nt: TGCGCCAGCAGCCAACTAGAACGAGAGACCCAGTACTTC
cdr3_aa: CASSQLERETQYF
d_call: -
j_call: TRBJ2-5
clone_size: -
v_call: TRBV4-1

cdr3_nt: TGCGCCAGCAGCTTGGTTGGGCCGATGAACACTGAAGCTTTCTTT
cdr3_aa: CASSLVGPMNTEAFF
d_call: -
j_call: TRBJ1-1
clone_size: -
v_call: TRBV5-1

cdr3_nt: TGTGCCAGCAGCTCAATCGGCGGGAGAAGCTCCTACAATGAGCAGTTCTTC
cdr3_aa: CASSSIGGRSSYNEQFF
d_call: -
j_call: TRBJ2-1
clone_size: -
v_call: TRBV21-1

cdr3_nt: TGTGCCAGCAGTGTATCTAGGACAGCGTCTGGCTACACCTTC
cdr3_aa: CASSVSRTASGYTF
d_call: -
j_call: TRBJ1-2
clone_size: -
v_call: TRBV6-4

cdr3_nt: TGTGCCAGCTCACGTACTGACGGGTCCTATGGCTACACCTTC
cdr3_aa: CASSRTDGSYGYTF
d_call: -
j_call: TRBJ1-2
clone_size: -
v_call: TRBV18

cdr3_nt: TGTGCCAGTAGGGGGCTAGTAGCCAAAAACATTCAGTACTTC
cdr3_aa: CASRGLVAKNIQYF
d_call: -
j_call: TRBJ2-4
clone_size: -
v_call: TRBV19

cdr3_nt: TGTGCCAGCAGCCTTACCTACAATGAGCAGTTCTTC
cdr3_aa: CASSLTYNEQFF
d_call: -
j_call: TRBJ2-1
clone_size: -
v_call: TRBV9

cdr3_nt: TGCGCCAGCAGCCAACTAGGCACCCAAAACATTCAGTACTTC
cdr3_aa: CASSQLGTQNIQYF
d_call: -
j_call: TRBJ2-4
clone_size: -
v_call: TRBV4-1

cdr3_nt: TGTGCCAGCAGTTACGGACAGGGGTTCAGAACCCAAGCTTTCTTT
cdr3_aa: CASSYGQGFRTQAFF
d_call: TRBD1
j_call: TRBJ1-1
clone_size: -
v_call: TRBV6-5

cdr3_nt: TGTGCCAGCAGTGTAGAGGGTAACAATCAGCCCCAGCATTTT
cdr3_aa: CASSVEGNNQPQHF
d_call: -
j_call: TRBJ1-5
clone_size: -
v_call: TRBV2

cdr3_nt: TGTGCCAGCAGCCCGGGAATTGTGGGGCAGCCCCAGCATTTT
cdr3_aa: CASSPGIVGQPQHF
d_call: -
j_call: TRBJ1-5
clone_size: -
v_call: TRBV3-1/TRBV3-2

cdr3_nt: TGTGCCAGCAGTGAGAGACAGGGACACACCGGGGAGCTGTTTTTT
cdr3_aa: CASSERQGHTGELFF
d_call: TRBD1
j_call: TRBJ2-2
clone_size: -
v_call: TRBV9

cdr3_nt: TGTGCCAGCAGCCTAACAGGGTCTGACGGAAACACCATATATTTT
cdr3_aa: CASSLTGSDGNTIYF
d_call: -
j_call: TRBJ1-3
clone_size: -
v_call: TRBV6-5

cdr3_nt: TGTGCCAGCACGATAGGGGAACACACTGAAGCTTTCTTT
cdr3_aa: CASTIGEHTEAFF
d_call: -
j_call: TRBJ1-1
clone_size: -
v_call: TRBV12-3/TRBV12-4

cdr3_nt: TGTGCCAGCAGTTTACAGTCGAACACCGGGGAGCTGTTTTTT
cdr3_aa: CASSLQSNTGELFF
d_call: -
j_call: TRBJ2-2
clone_size: -
v_call: TRBV2

cdr3_nt: TGTGCCAGCAGCTTAGGACGTATCCAGGGTGATGATGGCTACACCTTC
cdr3_aa: CASSLGRIQGDDGYTF
d_call: -
j_call: TRBJ1-2
clone_size: -
v_call: TRBV7-9

cdr3_nt: TGTGCCGGGGCTAGCGGGGTGAGCACAGATACGCAGTATTTT
cdr3_aa: CAGASGVSTDTQYF
d_call: TRBD2
j_call: TRBJ2-3
clone_size: -
v_call: TRBV2

cdr3_nt: TGCGCCAGCAGCTTGGGGGGAGATCAGCCCCAGCATTTT
cdr3_aa: CASSLGGDQPQHF
d_call: -
j_call: TRBJ1-5
clone_size: -
v_call: TRBV5-1

cdr3_nt: TGTGCCAGCAGTTACTCACAGGGGCGCGGATACAATGAGCAGTTCTTC
cdr3_aa: CASSYSQGRGYNEQFF
d_call: TRBD1
j_call: TRBJ2-1
clone_size: -
v_call: TRBV6-5

cdr3_nt: TGTGCCAGCAGTTTATATCCTGTGGTGGCTGAAAAACTGTTTTTT
cdr3_aa: CASSLYPVVAEKLFF
d_call: -
j_call: TRBJ1-4
clone_size: -
v_call: TRBV27

cdr3_nt: TGTGCCAGCAGCCTACCGAACACAGATACGCAGTATTTT
cdr3_aa: CASSLPNTDTQYF
d_call: -
j_call: TRBJ2-3
clone_size: -
v_call: TRBV6-5

cdr3_nt: TGTGCCAGCAGAACCAACAGGGGGGAGTTCTTC
cdr3_aa: CASRTNRGEFF
d_call: TRBD1
j_call: TRBJ2-1
clone_size: once
v_call: TRBV6-5

cdr3_nt: TGTGCCACCAGCTCACCGGGACAGGGGATCGATGAGCAGTTCTTC
cdr3_aa: CATSSPGQGIDEQFF
d_call: TRBD1
j_call: TRBJ2-1
clone_size: -
v_call: TRBV15

cdr3_nt: TGTGCCAGCAGTCGACAGGGTAATCAGCCCCAGCATTTT
cdr3_aa: CASSRQGNQPQHF
d_call: TRBD1
j_call: TRBJ1-5
clone_size: -
v_call: TRBV6-5

cdr3_nt: TGTGCCAGCAGCTTGGACGGGGGTGCCTACAATGAGCAGTTCTTC
cdr3_aa: CASSLDGGAYNEQFF
d_call: -
j_call: TRBJ2-1
clone_size: -
v_call: TRBV11-2

cdr3_nt: TGTGCCAGCTCAGTTGGTAGCGGTCAAGAGACCCAGTACTTC
cdr3_aa: CASSVGSGQETQYF
d_call: -
j_call: TRBJ2-5
clone_size: -
v_call: TRBV18

cdr3_nt: TGTGCCAGCAGAGAGCAGAACACCGGGGAGCTGTTTTTT
cdr3_aa: CASREQNTGELFF
d_call: -
j_call: TRBJ2-2
clone_size: -
v_call: TRBV12-3/TRBV12-4

cdr3_nt: TGTGCCAGCAGTGGATCCCCCCAGGGGGTCGACGAGCAGTACTTC
cdr3_aa: CASSGSPQGVDEQYF
d_call: TRBD1
j_call: TRBJ2-7
clone_size: -
v_call: TRBV2

cdr3_nt: TGTGCCTGGAGTCAGGGCGAAGAGACCCAGTACTTC
cdr3_aa: CAWSQGEETQYF
d_call: -
j_call: TRBJ2-5
clone_size: -
v_call: TRBV30

cdr3_nt: TGTGCCAGTACTAACTGGCCGGGACAGGGGACCTACAATGAGCAGTTCTTC
cdr3_aa: CASTNWPGQGTYNEQFF
d_call: TRBD1
j_call: TRBJ2-1
clone_size: -
v_call: TRBV19

cdr3_nt: TGTGCCTGGAGTGTAAGAGGGCTTTCCGGCGAAAAACTGTTTTTT
cdr3_aa: CAWSVRGLSGEKLFF
d_call: -
j_call: TRBJ1-4
clone_size: -
v_call: TRBV30

cdr3_nt: TGCGCCAGCAGCTTTCGGGGGGGCACATCCTACAATGAGCAGTTCTTC
cdr3_aa: CASSFRGGTSYNEQFF
d_call: TRBD2
j_call: TRBJ2-1
clone_size: -
v_call: TRBV5-1

cdr3_nt: TGTGCCAGCAGCCAAGGAGTCGGGGACACTGAAGCTTTCTTT
cdr3_aa: CASSQGVGDTEAFF
d_call: -
j_call: TRBJ1-1
clone_size: -
v_call: TRBV3-1/TRBV3-2

cdr3_nt: TGTGCCACCAGTGATCATCCGAAAGCGGGGGGGCCCTACAATGAGCAGTTCTTC
cdr3_aa: CATSDHPKAGGPYNEQFF
d_call: TRBD2
j_call: TRBJ2-1
clone_size: -
v_call: TRBV24-1